The 4 T cell receptor beta chains given below trace back to one sample, sequenced in a study of control samples from healthy donors and cancer patients. Measured with immunoSEQ multiplex PCR; TCRdb has only the in-frame clones, and not every one. The sample consists of over 200,000 clones, almost 85% of them appearing once. Sequenced material: PBMCs. The receptors were gathered from an older woman with lung cancer.

In its sample, this clone was seen a few times. The V and J genes are TRBV21-1 and TRBJ2-5; the table names TRBD2, a call not compared with the DNA. TRBV21-1 constitutes a pseudogene. This CDR3 contains 19 residues. The CDR3 DNA reads TGTGCCAGCAGCTCTTCTCCGGGACTAGCGGGAGGGCCAAGTGAGACCCAGTACTTC. Translated: CASSSSPGLAGGPSETQYF.

J is TRBJ1-2 and V is TRBV12-3 or TRBV12-4; no clear D. The CDR3 length is 12 residues. Deletions cut 5 bases from V and 3 bases from J, with 7 bases between. CDR3 residues: CASSGLDYGYTF. The DNA for the CDR3 is TGTGCCAGCAGTGGGCTTGACTATGGCTACACCTTC.

As concerns this clone: This specimen includes other DNA sequences encoding the same CDR3. V is TRBV5-1 and J is TRBJ1-1; D gene uncertain. Trimming took off 4 bases at V and 1 base at J, with 8 bases between the two ends. Germline CDR1 and CDR2: SGHRS and YFSETQ. This CDR3 has 13 residues. CDR3 residues: CASSARQNTEAFF. CDR3 bases: TGCGCCAGCAGCGCGCGACAGAACACTGAAGCTTTCTTT. The entire variable domain, with the rest obtained from reference TRBV5-1 and TRBJ1-1, is as follows: KAGVTQTPRYLIKTRGQQVTLSCSPISGHRSVSWYQQTPGQGLQFLFEYFSETQRNKGNFPGRFSGRQFSNSRSEMNVSTLELGDSALYLCASSARQNTEAFFGQGTRLTVV.

The chain is built from TRBV5-1 and TRBJ2-3; a possible D gene is TRBD1 (6 bases). In germline, CDR1 is SGHRS, CDR2 YFSETQ. The CDR3 loop spans 15 amino acids. Trimming removed 4 bases from V and 3 bases from J, with 15 bases in between. CDR3 DNA: TGCGCCAGCAGCCCGGGACAATCACCTACAGATACGCAGTATTTT. Translating gives CASSPGQSPTDTQYF.